The T cell receptor beta chain described here comes from a study of T cell repertoires in cytomegalovirus infection. This clonotype has at least ten counts. From the reads, TCRdb called clonotypes with MiXCR, one entry per CDR3 protein. The profile shows around 740,000 distinct CDR3 sequences, 35% to 45% of them singletons. The CDR3 has 14 amino acids. With V trimmed by 6 bases and J by 5 bases, 5 bases remained unmatched. CDR1 is SGHTA, CDR2 FQGNSA, per germline. Sequenced sample: PBMCs. V and J are TRBV7-2 and TRBJ2-7; TRBD1 matches 12 bases. The receptor comes from a human donor in good health (CMV status not recorded). Some clones in this sample may be carry-over from other donors' samples. The CDR3 region has the DNA TGTGCCAGCAGTCCCGGGACAGGGGGCAACGAGCAGTACTTC. Translated: CASSPGTGGNEQYF. Full variable domain (missing parts from reference TRBV7-2 and TRBJ2-7): GAGVSQSPSNKVTEKGKDVELRCDPISGHTALYWYRQSLGQGLEFLIYFQGNSAPDKSGLPSDRFSAERTGGSVSTLTIQRTQQEDSAVYLCASSPGTGGNEQYFGPGTRLTVT.